The sequence of this TCR beta chain was determined in a study of blood T cell repertoires in COVID-19. The overall study: Both acute and convalescent COVID-19 samples were obtained from the United States, Italy and Spain.

The study drew participants aged about 18 to 95 years from 20 to 30 US areas. As processed by the authors: Reference gene primer amplification yielded estimated nucleated cell counts. Sequencing was performed with immunoSEQ multiplex PCR; in TCRdb, only in-frame clones are kept and a portion is missing. V, J and clone size reflect that table, while D and trimming were determined from the DNA. The sample shows about 270,000 clones, 80% to 90% of them seen only once. Sequenced material: PBMCs or T cells enriched from blood (not recorded which). The receptor was derived from a woman aged 25 to 45 with acute COVID-19.

CDR3 DNA: TGTGCCTGGAGTGTCTCTAGCGCCACAGATACGCAGTATTTT. It codes for CAWSVSSATDTQYF. V usage is TRBV30 and J usage is TRBJ2-3; tentative D call: TRBD2 (6 bases). The CDR3 runs to 14 residues. Trimming took 0 bases from V and 2 from J, leaving 9 bases between them. CDR1 is GTSNPN and CDR2 is SVGIG in the germline V gene (reference sequence).